These 8 T cell receptor beta chains share one sample of origin, sequenced in a study of response to subunit inactivated influenza vaccine. Using its own MiXCR run on the RT-PCR reads, TCRdb lists one record per CDR3 protein. The sample carries about 570,000 distinct CDR3 sequences, approximately 10% recorded once. These data are also associated with another study on T cells expressing NK-cell markers. As reported in that work: With UMIs, 5'RACE template switching was used to make TCR beta cDNA.

The input for sequencing was PBMCs from blood, taken on the day of vaccination. The receptors were gathered from a man aged 45 to 65 who received an inactivated influenza vaccine.

The chain uses TRBV5-1 and TRBJ2-7, with 9 bases that match TRBD2. This CDR3 spans 15 amino acids. The ends lost 0 bases at V and 3 bases at J; junction bases unmatched: 4. Germline V gives CDR1 SGHRS, CDR2 YFSETQ. The CDR3 bases are TGCGCCAGCAGCTTGGCAAGCGGGGGGCTCTACGAGCAGTACTTC. This translates into CASSLASGGLYEQYF.

This clonotype was found many times. This chain links TRBV9 with TRBJ2-1; D is ambiguous. V dropped 3 bases and J dropped 5 bases, with 3 bases sitting between them. CDR3 size: 11 residues. Germline V lookup: CDR1 SGDLS, CDR2 YYNGEE. The CDR3 nucleotides are TGTGCCAGCAGCGCGAACAATGAGCAGTTCTTC. Translation gives CASSANNEQFF.

The rearrangement joins TRBV12-3 or TRBV12-4 to TRBJ2-1; D might be TRBD1 (6 bases). The CDR3 length is 12 residues. Trimming took off 3 bases at V and 10 bases at J, with 10 bases between the two ends. The CDR3 region is CASSFPGEEQFF. As DNA, the CDR3 is TGTGCCAGCAGTTTCCCAGGGGAGGAGCAGTTCTTC.

This clonotype was seen only a few times. The chain recombines TRBV6-2 or TRBV6-3 with TRBJ1-2; D is ambiguous. V lost 0 bases, J lost 4 bases, and 6 bases lay in between. The CDR3 sequence is 13 residues long. CDR1 and CDR2 (germline): MNHEY, SVGEGT. CDR3 residues: CASSYSPSYGYTF. CDR3 coding DNA: TGTGCCAGCAGTTACTCTCCTTCCTATGGCTACACCTTC.

The chain uses TRBV10-3 and TRBJ1-3; D uncertain. The CDR3 length is 13 residues. Germline CDR1 ENHRY, CDR2 SYGVKD. V lost 8 bases, J lost 2 bases, and 10 bases lay in between. CDR3 DNA: TGTGCCATCTGGGGTCTAACTGGAAACACCATATATTTT. This translates into CAIWGLTGNTIYF.

This clonotype appeared many times. J is TRBJ2-7 and V is TRBV28; a possible D gene is TRBD2 (5 bases). Trimming took off 5 bases at V and 4 bases at J, with 6 bases between the two ends. The CDR3 contains 11 residues. Per the germline V gene, CDR1 is MDHEN and CDR2 is SYDVKM. As DNA, the CDR3 is TGTGCCAGCAGTAAGCGGTACGAGCAGTACTTC. This sequence encodes CASSKRYEQYF.

The chain is built from TRBV20-1 and TRBJ2-3; TRBD2 matches at 9 bases. V was clipped by 3 bases and J by 0 bases; unmatched bases: 7. CDR1 and CDR2 from the germline V gene are DFQATT and SNEGSKA (reference sequence). The CDR3 runs 16 residues. In nucleotides, the CDR3 is TGCAGTGCTAGTACTAGCGGGCACCCTAGCACAGATACGCAGTATTTT. Translating it yields CSASTSGHPSTDTQYF.

This clonotype was observed a few times. The chain links TRBV11-2 to TRBJ2-1; the match to TRBD2 covers 16 bases. V gave up 2 bases and J gave up 7 bases; unmatched junction bases: 5. Germline CDR1 is SGHAT and CDR2 is FQNNGV. This CDR3 comprises 17 residues. CDR3 DNA: TGTGCCAGCAGCTTATACCCGGGACTAGCGGGAGGGAATGAGCAGTTCTTC. The encoded protein is CASSLYPGLAGGNEQFF. The whole variable domain, remainder taken from reference TRBV11-2 and TRBJ2-1, is EAGVAQSPRYKIIEKRQSVAFWCNPISGHATLYWYQQILGQGPKLLIQFQNNGVVDDSQLPKDRFSAERLKGVDSTLKIQPAKLEDSAVYLCASSLYPGLAGGNEQFFGPGTRLTVL.